These T cell receptor beta chains were read from a single sample in a study of cytotoxic CD8 clonotypes in ibrutinib-treated CLL. Assay: immunoSEQ multiplex PCR; the TCRdb copy retains only in-frame clones and omits some. The sample yields some 130,000 clones, 70% to 90% seen once. The specimen comprised PBMCs, sampled after 24 months of ibrutinib treatment. Receptors originate from a human donor with chronic lymphocytic leukemia. The CDR3 runs from the conserved cysteine through the conserved F or W. Each record gives: J gene, clone size, D gene, V gene, CDR3 DNA, CDR3 protein. D genes are given only for firm matches. Not every row has a clone size; where given, it reads once, few, many or a size class.

J gene: TRBJ2-7; clone size: -; D gene: -; V gene: TRBV7-8; CDR3 DNA: TGTGCCAGCAGCTTAGGAACATACGAGCAGTACTTC; CDR3 protein: CASSLGTYEQYF
J gene: TRBJ1-2; clone size: -; D gene: TRBD1; V gene: TRBV18; CDR3 DNA: TGTGCCAGCTCACTTGGTGCCGGGACAGGGAGATCTAACTATGGCTACACCTTC; CDR3 protein: CASSLGAGTGRSNYGYTF
J gene: TRBJ1-1; clone size: -; D gene: -; V gene: TRBV19; CDR3 DNA: TGTGCCAGTAGTATAGATCTTGAGACCGCGAACACTGAAGCTTTCTTT; CDR3 protein: CASSIDLETANTEAFF
J gene: TRBJ1-2; clone size: -; D gene: -; V gene: TRBV18; CDR3 DNA: TGTGCCAGCTCACCAGGGTTTAATTATGGCTACACCTTC; CDR3 protein: CASSPGFNYGYTF
J gene: TRBJ2-5; clone size: few; D gene: TRBD1; V gene: TRBV6-1; CDR3 DNA: TGTGCCAGCAGTGACAGGGGGCAAGAGACCCAGTACTTC; CDR3 protein: CASSDRGQETQYF
J gene: TRBJ1-2; clone size: -; D gene: TRBD1; V gene: TRBV15; CDR3 DNA: TGTGCCACCAGCAGAGATCAGGGGGCGTTTCAAGGCTACACCTTC; CDR3 protein: CATSRDQGAFQGYTF
J gene: TRBJ2-3; clone size: -; D gene: -; V gene: TRBV5-1; CDR3 DNA: TGCGCCAGCAGCTTCCGAGGGGCCACAGATACGCAGTATTTT; CDR3 protein: CASSFRGATDTQYF
J gene: TRBJ2-7; clone size: -; D gene: TRBD1; V gene: TRBV9; CDR3 DNA: TGTGCCAGCAGCGTAGGGACAGGACCCACCTACGAGCAGTACTTC; CDR3 protein: CASSVGTGPTYEQYF
J gene: TRBJ1-2; clone size: -; D gene: -; V gene: TRBV7-3; CDR3 DNA: TGTGCCAGCAGCCCCTCCCATGGGGCGGGAGGCTACACCTTC; CDR3 protein: CASSPSHGAGGYTF
J gene: TRBJ2-3; clone size: -; D gene: TRBD1; V gene: TRBV28; CDR3 DNA: TGTGCCAGCAGTCCTTCTAGGGCTTGGACAGGGGTCCAGGGGAGACACACAGATACGCAGTATTTT; CDR3 protein: CASSPSRAWTGVQGRHTDTQYF
J gene: TRBJ1-6; clone size: -; D gene: TRBD1; V gene: TRBV4-3; CDR3 DNA: TGCGCCAGCAGCCAAGATCAACGGGGCAGGGGGAGCTCCTATAATTCACCCCTCCACTTT; CDR3 protein: CASSQDQRGRGSSYNSPLHF
J gene: TRBJ1-1; clone size: -; D gene: -; V gene: TRBV12-2; CDR3 DNA: TGTGCAAGTCGCTTGAGGACCGGGTGGGAAGCTTTCTTT; CDR3 protein: CASRLRTGWEAFF
J gene: TRBJ1-5; clone size: -; D gene: TRBD1; V gene: TRBV18; CDR3 DNA: TGTGCCAGCTCACTGGAAACAGGGGGAAATCAGCCCCAGCATTTT; CDR3 protein: CASSLETGGNQPQHF
J gene: TRBJ2-7; clone size: once; D gene: TRBD2; V gene: TRBV18; CDR3 DNA: TGTGCCAGCTCACCTTTTACTAGCGGGACTGGGGAGCAGTACTTC; CDR3 protein: CASSPFTSGTGEQYF
J gene: TRBJ1-2; clone size: -; D gene: -; V gene: TRBV19; CDR3 DNA: TGTGCCAGTAGTATCGAGGGCAGGGACTATGGCTACACCTTC; CDR3 protein: CASSIEGRDYGYTF
J gene: TRBJ2-3; clone size: -; D gene: TRBD2; V gene: TRBV4-2; CDR3 DNA: TGTGCCAGCAGCCTTGGACTAGCGGGAGATACGCAGTATTTT; CDR3 protein: CASSLGLAGDTQYF
J gene: TRBJ2-1; clone size: -; D gene: TRBD1; V gene: TRBV7-9; CDR3 DNA: TGTGCCAGCAGCTGGAGGACAGGGGTCTCCTACAATGAGCAGTTCTTC; CDR3 protein: CASSWRTGVSYNEQFF
J gene: TRBJ2-1; clone size: -; D gene: -; V gene: TRBV28; CDR3 DNA: TGTGCCAGCAGCTTACAGGGACTCTCCTACAATGAGCAGTTCTTC; CDR3 protein: CASSLQGLSYNEQFF